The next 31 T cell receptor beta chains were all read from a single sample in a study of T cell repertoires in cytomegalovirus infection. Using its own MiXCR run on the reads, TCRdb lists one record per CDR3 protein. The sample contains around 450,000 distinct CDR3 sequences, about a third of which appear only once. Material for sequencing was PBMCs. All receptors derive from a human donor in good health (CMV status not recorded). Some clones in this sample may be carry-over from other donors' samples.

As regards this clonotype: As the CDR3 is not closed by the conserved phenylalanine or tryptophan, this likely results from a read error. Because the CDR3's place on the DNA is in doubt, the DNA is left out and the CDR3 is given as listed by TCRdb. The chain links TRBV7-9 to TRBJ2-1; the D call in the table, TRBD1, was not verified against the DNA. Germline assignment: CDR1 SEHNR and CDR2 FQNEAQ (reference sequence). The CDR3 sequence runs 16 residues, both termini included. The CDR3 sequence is CASSIRQGGAYNEQFL.

The CDR3 DNA follows: TGTGCCAGCAGCTTAGTAGGGGGACGAAGCAATCAGCCCCAGCATTTT. It encodes CASSLVGGRSNQPQHF. This chain connects TRBV7-2 to TRBJ1-5, with D perhaps TRBD1 (6 bases). Germline V gene data show CDR1 as SGHTA and CDR2 as FQGNSA. CDR3 length equals 16 residues. Trimming removed 1 base at V and 1 base at J, with 11 bases between.

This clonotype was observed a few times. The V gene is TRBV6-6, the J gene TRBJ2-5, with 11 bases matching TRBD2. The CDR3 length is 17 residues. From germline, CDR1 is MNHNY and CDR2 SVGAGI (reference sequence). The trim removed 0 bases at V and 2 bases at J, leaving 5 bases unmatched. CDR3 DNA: TGTGCCAGCAGTTACTCTGCTGGGACTAGCGGACAAGAGACCCAGTACTTC. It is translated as CASSYSAGTSGQETQYF.

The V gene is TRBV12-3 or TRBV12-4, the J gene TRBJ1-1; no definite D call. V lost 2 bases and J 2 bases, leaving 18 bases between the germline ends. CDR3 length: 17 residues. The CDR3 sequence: CASSLIIGQTINTEAFF. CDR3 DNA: TGTGCCAGCAGTTTAATTATAGGGCAGACGATCAACACTGAAGCTTTCTTT.

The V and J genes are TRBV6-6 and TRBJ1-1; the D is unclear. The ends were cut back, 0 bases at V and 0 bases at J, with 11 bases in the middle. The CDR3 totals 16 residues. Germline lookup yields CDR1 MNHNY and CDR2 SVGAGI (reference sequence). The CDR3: CASSYSNQIMNTEAFF. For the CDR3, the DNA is TGTGCCAGCAGTTACTCGAATCAGATAATGAACACTGAAGCTTTCTTT.

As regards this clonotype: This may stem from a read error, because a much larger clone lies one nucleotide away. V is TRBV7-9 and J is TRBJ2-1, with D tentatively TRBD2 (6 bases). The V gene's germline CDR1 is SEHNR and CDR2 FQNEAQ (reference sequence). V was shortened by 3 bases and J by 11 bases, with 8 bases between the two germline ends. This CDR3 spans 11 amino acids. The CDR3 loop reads CASSFRGKQFF. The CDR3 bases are TGTGCCAGCAGCTTCCGCGGGAAGCAGTTCTTC.

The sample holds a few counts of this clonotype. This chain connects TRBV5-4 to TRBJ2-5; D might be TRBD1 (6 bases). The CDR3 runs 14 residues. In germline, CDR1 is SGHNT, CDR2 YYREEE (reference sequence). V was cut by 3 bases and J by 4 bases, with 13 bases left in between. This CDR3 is CASSWGLYGETQYF. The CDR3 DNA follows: TGTGCCAGCAGCTGGGGGCTTTACGGAGAGACCCAGTACTTC.

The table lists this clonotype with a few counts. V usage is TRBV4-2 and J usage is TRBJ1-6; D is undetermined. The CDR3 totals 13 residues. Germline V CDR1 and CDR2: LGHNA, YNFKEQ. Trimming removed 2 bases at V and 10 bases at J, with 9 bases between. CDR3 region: CASSQTLSSPLHF. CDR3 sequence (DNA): TGTGCCAGCAGCCAAACCCTATCATCACCCCTCCACTTT.

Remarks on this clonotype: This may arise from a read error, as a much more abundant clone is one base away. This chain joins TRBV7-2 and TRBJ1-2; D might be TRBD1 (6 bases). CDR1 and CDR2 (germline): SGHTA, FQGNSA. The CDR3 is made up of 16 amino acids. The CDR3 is CSSSLDSGTTIYGYTF. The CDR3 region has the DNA TGTTCCAGCAGCTTAGATAGTGGGACAACAATTTATGGCTACACCTTC. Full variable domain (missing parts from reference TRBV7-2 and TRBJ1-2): GAGVSQSPSNKVTEKGKDVELRCDPISGHTALYWYRQSLGQGLEFLIYFQGNSAPDKSGLPSDRFSAERTGGSVSTLTIQRTQQEDSAVYLCSSSLDSGTTIYGYTFGSGTRLTVV.

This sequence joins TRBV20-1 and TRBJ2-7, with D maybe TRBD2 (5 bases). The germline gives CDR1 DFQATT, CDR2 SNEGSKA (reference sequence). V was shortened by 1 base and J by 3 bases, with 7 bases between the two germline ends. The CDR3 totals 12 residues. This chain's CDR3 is CSARVRDYEQYF. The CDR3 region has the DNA TGCAGTGCTAGAGTCCGGGACTACGAGCAGTACTTC.

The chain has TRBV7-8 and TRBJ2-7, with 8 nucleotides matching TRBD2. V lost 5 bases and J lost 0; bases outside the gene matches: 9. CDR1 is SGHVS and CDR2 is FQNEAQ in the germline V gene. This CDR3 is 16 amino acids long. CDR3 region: CASSPPGGISSYEQYF. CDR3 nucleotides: TGTGCCAGCAGCCCTCCGGGGGGGATCTCCTCCTACGAGCAGTACTTC.

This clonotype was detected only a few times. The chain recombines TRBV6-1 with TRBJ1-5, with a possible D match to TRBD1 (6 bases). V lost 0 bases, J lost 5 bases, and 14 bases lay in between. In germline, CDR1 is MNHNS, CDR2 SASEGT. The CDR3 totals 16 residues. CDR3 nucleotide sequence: TGTGCCAGCAGTGAAGCCCCCAGGGGACGGGATCAGCCCCAGCATTTT. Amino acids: CASSEAPRGRDQPQHF.

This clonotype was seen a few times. The CDR3 DNA reads as TGTGCCAGCAGTTCCGGGACAGGGGATGATAAGCTGTTTTTT. Its translation is CASSSGTGDDKLFF. The rearrangement uses TRBV6-2 or TRBV6-3 and TRBJ1-4; 10 bases are shared with TRBD1. The CDR3 covers 14 residues. The J segment lost 14 bases and the V segment lost 4 bases, leaving 10 bases of the junction unmatched. The germline V gene has CDR1 MNHEY and CDR2 SVGEGT.

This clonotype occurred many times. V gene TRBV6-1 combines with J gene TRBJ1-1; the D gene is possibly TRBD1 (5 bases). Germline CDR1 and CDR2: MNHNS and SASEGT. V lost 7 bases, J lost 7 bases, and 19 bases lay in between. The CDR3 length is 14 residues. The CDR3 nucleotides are TGTGCCAGCAAGGGTGACGGAAGAGGGGATGAAGCTTTCTTT. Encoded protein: CASKGDGRGDEAFF.

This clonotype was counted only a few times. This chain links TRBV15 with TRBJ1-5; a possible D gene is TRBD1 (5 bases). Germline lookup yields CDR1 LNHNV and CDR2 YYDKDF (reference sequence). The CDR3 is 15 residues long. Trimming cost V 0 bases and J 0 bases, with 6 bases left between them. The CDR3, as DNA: TGTGCCACCAGCAGAGAGGGGCTTAGCAATCAGCCCCAGCATTTT. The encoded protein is CATSREGLSNQPQHF.

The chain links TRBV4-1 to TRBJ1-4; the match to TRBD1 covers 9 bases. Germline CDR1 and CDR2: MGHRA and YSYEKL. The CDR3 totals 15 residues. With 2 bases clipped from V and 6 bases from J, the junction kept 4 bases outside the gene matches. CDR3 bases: TGCGCCAGCAGCCAAACACAGGGGGCTTATGAAAAACTGTTTTTT. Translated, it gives CASSQTQGAYEKLFF.

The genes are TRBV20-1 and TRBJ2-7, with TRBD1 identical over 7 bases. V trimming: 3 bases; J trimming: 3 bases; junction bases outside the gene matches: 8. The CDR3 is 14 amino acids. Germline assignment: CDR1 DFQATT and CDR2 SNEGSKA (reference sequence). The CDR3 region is CSARNRGAHYEQYF. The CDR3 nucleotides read TGCAGTGCTAGGAACAGGGGCGCCCACTACGAGCAGTACTTC.

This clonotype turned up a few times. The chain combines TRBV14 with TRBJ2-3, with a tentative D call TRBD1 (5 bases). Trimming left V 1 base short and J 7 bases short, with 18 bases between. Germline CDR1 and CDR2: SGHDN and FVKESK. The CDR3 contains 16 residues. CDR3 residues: CASSQAPRLGANTQYF. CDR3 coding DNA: TGTGCCAGCAGCCAAGCACCCCGTCTTGGGGCAAATACGCAGTATTTT. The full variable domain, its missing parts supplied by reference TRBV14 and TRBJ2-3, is EAGVTQFPSHSVIEKGQTVTLRCDPISGHDNLYWYRRVMGKEIKFLLHFVKESKQDESGMPNNRFLAERTGGTYSTLKVQPAELEDSGVYFCASSQAPRLGANTQYFGPGTRLTVL.

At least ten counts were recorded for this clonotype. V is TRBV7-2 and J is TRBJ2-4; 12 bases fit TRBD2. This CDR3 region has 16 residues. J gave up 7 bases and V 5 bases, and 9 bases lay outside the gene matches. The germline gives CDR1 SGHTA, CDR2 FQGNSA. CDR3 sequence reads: CASSAPTSGGQNIQYF. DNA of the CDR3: TGTGCCAGCAGCGCCCCCACTAGCGGGGGGCAGAACATTCAGTACTTC.

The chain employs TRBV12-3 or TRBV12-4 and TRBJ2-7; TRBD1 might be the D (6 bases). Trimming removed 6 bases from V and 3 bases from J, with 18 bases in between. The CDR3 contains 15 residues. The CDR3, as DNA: TGTGCCAGCAGCCCCCGACAGGTAGTAAGCTACGAGCAGTACTTC. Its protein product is CASSPRQVVSYEQYF.

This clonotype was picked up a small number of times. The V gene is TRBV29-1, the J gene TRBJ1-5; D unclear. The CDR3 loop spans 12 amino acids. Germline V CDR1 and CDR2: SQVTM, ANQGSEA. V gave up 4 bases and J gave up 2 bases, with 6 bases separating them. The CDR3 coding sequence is TGCAGCGTTGGCGGGGGCAATCAGCCCCAGCATTTT. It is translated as CSVGGGNQPQHF.

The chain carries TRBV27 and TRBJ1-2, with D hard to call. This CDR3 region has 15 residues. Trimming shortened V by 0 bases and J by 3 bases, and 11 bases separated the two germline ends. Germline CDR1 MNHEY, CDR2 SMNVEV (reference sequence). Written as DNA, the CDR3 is TGTGCCAGCAGTTTATCGGTAGGCGGGGACTATGGCTACACCTTC. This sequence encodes CASSLSVGGDYGYTF.

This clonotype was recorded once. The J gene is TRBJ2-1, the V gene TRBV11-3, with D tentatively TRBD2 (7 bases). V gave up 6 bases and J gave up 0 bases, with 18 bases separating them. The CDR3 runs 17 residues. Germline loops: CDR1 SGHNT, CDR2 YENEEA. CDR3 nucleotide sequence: TGTGCCAGCAGTTTCGGAGGCGGGGGCAGCTCCTACAATGAGCAGTTCTTC. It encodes CASSFGGGGSSYNEQFF.

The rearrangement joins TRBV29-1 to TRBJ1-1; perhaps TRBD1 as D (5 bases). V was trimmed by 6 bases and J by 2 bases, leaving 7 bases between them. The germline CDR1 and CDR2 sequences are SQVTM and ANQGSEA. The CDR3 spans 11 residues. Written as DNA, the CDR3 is TGCAGCGTACAGGAAAACACTGAAGCTTTCTTT. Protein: CSVQENTEAFF.

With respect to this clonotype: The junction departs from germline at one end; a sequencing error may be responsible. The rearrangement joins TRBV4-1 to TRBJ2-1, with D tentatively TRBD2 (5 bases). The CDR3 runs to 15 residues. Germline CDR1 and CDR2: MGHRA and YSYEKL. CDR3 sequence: CSSTRPGSSYNEQFF. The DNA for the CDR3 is TGCTCCAGCACCCGCCCGGGGAGCTCCTACAATGAGCAGTTCTTC.

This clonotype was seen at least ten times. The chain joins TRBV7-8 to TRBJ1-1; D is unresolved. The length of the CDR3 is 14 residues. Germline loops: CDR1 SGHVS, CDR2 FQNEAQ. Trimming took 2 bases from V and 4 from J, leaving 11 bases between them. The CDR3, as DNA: TGTGCCAGCAGCTTAAGGAAGGGTGGCACTGAAGCTTTCTTT. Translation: CASSLRKGGTEAFF.

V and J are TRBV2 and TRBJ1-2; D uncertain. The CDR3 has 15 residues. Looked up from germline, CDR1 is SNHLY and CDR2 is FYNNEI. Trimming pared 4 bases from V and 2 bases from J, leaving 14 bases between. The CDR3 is CASSAPGPSNYGYTF. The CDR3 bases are TGTGCCAGCAGTGCACCAGGACCGAGCAACTATGGCTACACCTTC. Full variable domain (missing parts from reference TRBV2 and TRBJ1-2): EPEVTQTPSHQVTQMGQEVILRCVPISNHLYFYWYRQILGQKVEFLVSFYNNEISEKSEIFDDQFSVERPDGSNFTLKIRSTKLEDSAMYFCASSAPGPSNYGYTFGSGTRLTVV.

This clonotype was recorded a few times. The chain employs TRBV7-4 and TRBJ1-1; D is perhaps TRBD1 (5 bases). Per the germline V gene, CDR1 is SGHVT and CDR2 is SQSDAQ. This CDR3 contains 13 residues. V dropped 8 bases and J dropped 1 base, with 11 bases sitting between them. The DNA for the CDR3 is TGTGCCAGCTCTACAGGCCGGAACACTGAAGCTTTCTTT. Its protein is CASSTGRNTEAFF. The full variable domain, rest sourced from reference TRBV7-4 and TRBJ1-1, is GAGVSQSPRYKVAKRGRDVALRCDSISGHVTLYWYRQTLGQGSEVLTYSQSDAQRDKSGRPSGRFSAERPERSVSTLKIQRTEQGDSAVYLCASSTGRNTEAFFGQGTRLTVV.

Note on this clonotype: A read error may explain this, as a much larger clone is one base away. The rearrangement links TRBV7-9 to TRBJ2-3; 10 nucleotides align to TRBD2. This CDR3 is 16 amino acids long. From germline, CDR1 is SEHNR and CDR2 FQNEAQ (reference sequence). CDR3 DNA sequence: TGTGACAGCAGGTCGACCGGGACTAGCGGCACAGATACGCAGTATTTT. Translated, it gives CDSRSTGTSGTDTQYF.

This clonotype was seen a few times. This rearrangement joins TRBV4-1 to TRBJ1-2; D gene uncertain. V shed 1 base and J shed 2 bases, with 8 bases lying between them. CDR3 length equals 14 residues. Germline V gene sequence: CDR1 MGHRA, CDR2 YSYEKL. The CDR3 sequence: CASSQVLQNYGYTF. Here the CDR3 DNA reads TGCGCCAGCAGCCAAGTTTTACAGAACTATGGCTACACCTTC.

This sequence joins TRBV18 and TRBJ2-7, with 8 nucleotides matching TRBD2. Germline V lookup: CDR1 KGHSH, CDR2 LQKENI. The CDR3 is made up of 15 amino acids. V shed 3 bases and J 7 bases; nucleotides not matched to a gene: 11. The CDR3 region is CASSPLPGLEGEQYF. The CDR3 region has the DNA TGTGCCAGCTCACCCCTCCCGGGACTAGAAGGAGAGCAGTACTTC.